This passage covers 8 T cell receptor beta chains from one sample sequenced in a study of blood T cell repertoires in COVID-19. Profiled with immunoSEQ multiplex PCR; TCRdb holds only in-frame clones, not every one. The table lists over 200,000 clones, about 91% of them singletons. The sequencing sample was made of peripheral blood. The receptors stem from a man aged 18 to 29 with active or convalescent COVID-19.

The rearrangement links TRBV2 to TRBJ1-1; D perhaps matches TRBD1 (5 bases). The CDR3 runs to 15 residues. Trimming took 1 base from V and 1 from J, leaving 10 bases between them. In germline, CDR1 is SNHLY, CDR2 FYNNEI. The DNA of the CDR3 is TGTGCCAGCAGTGAAGGTCAGGGAAAGAACACTGAAGCTTTCTTT. It codes for CASSEGQGKNTEAFF.

In its sample, this clone was seen a few times. The chain joins TRBV7-2 to TRBJ1-2, with TRBD1 as a possible D gene (5 bases). The V end lost 5 bases, the J end lost 6 bases, and 22 bases lay between the germline ends. Germline V CDR1 and CDR2: SGHTA, FQGNSA. The CDR3 extends over 16 amino acids. CDR3 region: CASSPGDRRLMDGYTF. The CDR3 DNA sequence: TGTGCCAGCAGCCCGGGGGATCGGCGACTAATGGATGGCTACACCTTC.

Only one count was recorded for this clone. This rearrangement joins TRBV7-9 to TRBJ2-2, with 9 nucleotides matching TRBD2. This CDR3 has 16 residues. Germline CDR1 and CDR2: SEHNR and FQNEAQ (reference sequence). With 4 bases clipped from V and 0 bases from J, the junction kept 3 bases outside the gene matches. The CDR3 reads CASSSSGDPNTGELFF. Here the CDR3 DNA reads TGTGCCAGCAGCTCTAGCGGGGATCCGAACACCGGGGAGCTGTTTTTT.

The chain couples TRBV6-5 to TRBJ1-6; 7 nucleotides agree with TRBD1. The junction had 7 bases not matched to a gene; V was cut back by 6 bases and J by 5 bases. CDR1 is MNHEY, CDR2 SVGAGI, per germline. There are 15 residues in the CDR3. The CDR3 region has the DNA TGTGCCAGCAGCATGACCGGGACAGATAATTCACCCCTCCACTTT. Encoded protein: CASSMTGTDNSPLHF.

On this clone itself: Other DNA sequences in this specimen translate into the identical CDR3. This chain connects TRBV29-1 to TRBJ2-5, with 8 bases fitting TRBD1. J was trimmed by 1 base and V by 6 bases; bases with no gene match: 1. The germline gives CDR1 SQVTM, CDR2 ANQGSEA. The CDR3 has 12 residues. For the CDR3, the DNA is TGCAGCGTAGGGACAGGCCAAGAGACCCAGTACTTC. It translates to CSVGTGQETQYF.

The genes are TRBV9 and TRBJ2-5; 7 bases line up with TRBD2. Trimming at V came to 0 bases and at J to 5 bases, leaving 4 bases not matched to a gene. This CDR3 region has 14 residues. CDR1 is SGDLS, CDR2 YYNGEE, per germline. CDR3 nucleotides: TGTGCCAGCAGCGTAGGGAACGGGGGGGAGACCCAGTACTTC. Protein: CASSVGNGGETQYF.

The chain joins TRBV15 to TRBJ2-1; 8 bases match TRBD1. Trimming at V came to 0 bases and at J to 8 bases, leaving 6 bases not matched to a gene. The CDR3 is 15 amino acids. Germline V CDR1 and CDR2: LNHNV, YYDKDF (reference sequence). This chain's CDR3 is CATSREDRDTHEQFF. The DNA for the CDR3 is TGTGCCACCAGCAGAGAGGACAGGGATACTCATGAGCAGTTCTTC.

This clone was observed a few times. Here the CDR3 DNA reads TGTGCCAGCACCCCCATCTGGGACAGGGGCACCTACAATGAGCAGTTCTTC. Protein: CASTPIWDRGTYNEQFF. The chain is built from TRBV28 and TRBJ2-1; 10 bases match TRBD1. The CDR3 is 17 residues long. CDR1 and CDR2 (germline): MDHEN, SYDVKM. Trimming cost V 7 bases and J 2 bases; bases outside gene matches: 11.